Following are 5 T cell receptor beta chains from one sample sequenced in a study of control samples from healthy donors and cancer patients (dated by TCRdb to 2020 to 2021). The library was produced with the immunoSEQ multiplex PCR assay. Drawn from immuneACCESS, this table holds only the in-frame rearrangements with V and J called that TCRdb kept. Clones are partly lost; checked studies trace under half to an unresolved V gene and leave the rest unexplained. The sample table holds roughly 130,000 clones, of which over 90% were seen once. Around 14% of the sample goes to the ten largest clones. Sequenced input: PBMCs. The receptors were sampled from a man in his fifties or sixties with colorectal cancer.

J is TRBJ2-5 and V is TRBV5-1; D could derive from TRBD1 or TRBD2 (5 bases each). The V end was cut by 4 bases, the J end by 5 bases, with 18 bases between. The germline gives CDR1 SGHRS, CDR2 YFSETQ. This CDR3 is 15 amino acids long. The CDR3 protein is CASSMTGPDRETQYF. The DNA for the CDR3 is TGCGCCAGCAGCATGACGGGGCCGGATAGGGAGACCCAGTACTTC.

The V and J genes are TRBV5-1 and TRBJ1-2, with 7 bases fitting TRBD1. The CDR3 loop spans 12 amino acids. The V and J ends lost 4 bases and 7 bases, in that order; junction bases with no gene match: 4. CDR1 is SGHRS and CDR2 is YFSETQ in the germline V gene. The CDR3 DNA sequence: TGCGCCAGCAGCCCACAGGGGTTTGGCTACACCTTC. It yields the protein CASSPQGFGYTF.

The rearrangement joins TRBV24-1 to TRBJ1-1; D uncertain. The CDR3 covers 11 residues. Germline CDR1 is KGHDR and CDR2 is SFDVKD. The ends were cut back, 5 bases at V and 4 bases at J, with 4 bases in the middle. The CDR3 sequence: CATSGATEAFF. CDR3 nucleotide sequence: TGTGCCACCAGTGGAGCCACTGAAGCTTTCTTT.

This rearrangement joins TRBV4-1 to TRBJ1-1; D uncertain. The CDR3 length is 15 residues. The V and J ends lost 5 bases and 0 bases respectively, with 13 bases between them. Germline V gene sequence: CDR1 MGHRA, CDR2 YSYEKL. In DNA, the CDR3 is TGCGCCAGCAGCGTAAGCCGCGTTATGAACACTGAAGCTTTCTTT. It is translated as CASSVSRVMNTEAFF.

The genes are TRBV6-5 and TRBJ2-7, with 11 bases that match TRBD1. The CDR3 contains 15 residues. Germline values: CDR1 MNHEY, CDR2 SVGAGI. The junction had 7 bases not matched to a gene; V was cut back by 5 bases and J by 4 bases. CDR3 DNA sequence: TGTGCCAGCAGTAACCAAGGGACAGGGGGTTACGAGCAGTACTTC. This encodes CASSNQGTGGYEQYF.